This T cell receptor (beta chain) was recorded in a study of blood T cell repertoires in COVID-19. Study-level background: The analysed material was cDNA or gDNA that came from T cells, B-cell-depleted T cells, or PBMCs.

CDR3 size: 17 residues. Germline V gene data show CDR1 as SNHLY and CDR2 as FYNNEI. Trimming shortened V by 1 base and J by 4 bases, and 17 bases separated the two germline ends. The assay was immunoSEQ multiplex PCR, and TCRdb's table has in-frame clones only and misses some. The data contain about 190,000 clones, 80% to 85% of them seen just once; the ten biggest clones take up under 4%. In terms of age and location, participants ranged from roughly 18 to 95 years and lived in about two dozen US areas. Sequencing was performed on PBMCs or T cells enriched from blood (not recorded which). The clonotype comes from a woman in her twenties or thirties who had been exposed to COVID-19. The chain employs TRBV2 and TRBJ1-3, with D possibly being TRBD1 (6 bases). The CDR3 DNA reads TGTGCCAGCAGTGAAGAGTTGGCAGGGGCGCTAGGAAACACCATATATTTT. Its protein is CASSEELAGALGNTIYF.